This T cell receptor beta chain was identified during a study of shared clonotypes between healthy human individuals. For this clone: Its antigen is undetermined.

The repertoire was sequenced with immunoSEQ multiplex PCR; TCRdb's copy has only in-frame clones and lacks some. Altogether millions of clones are present, just over 90% being singletons, with the ten largest covering around 1.7%. Germline V gene data show CDR1 as SGHAT and CDR2 as FQNNGV. This CDR3 region has 15 residues. Trimming took 4 bases from V and 5 from J; bases not matched to a gene: 5. In the naive CD8 group, cells lacked CD45RO and were positively selected for CCR7, so terminally differentiated effector memory CD45RA+ cells were left out. Study findings and constraints: Generally, estimated richness proved larger in naive subsets than it did in memory subsets.

V usage is TRBV11-2 and J usage is TRBJ2-5, with TRBD2 identical over 12 bases. The source material was naive CD8+ T cells from PBMCs. The TCR sequence derives from a man younger than 35 in good health. Some clones in this sample may be carry-over from other donors' samples. CDR3 sequence: CASSSSGRAGETQYF. The CDR3 DNA reads as TGTGCCAGCAGCTCTAGCGGGAGGGCCGGGGAGACCCAGTACTTC.